The 22 T cell receptor beta chains below come from one sample, sequenced in a study of T cells after yellow fever vaccination. MiXCR, run by TCRdb on the 5' RACE reads, gives a single entry per CDR3 protein. Of about 220,000 distinct CDR3 sequences in the sample, over 6.5% are singletons; the top ten hold around 1.1%. The sample in question was CD4+ T cells sorted from PBMCs, obtained on the day of the yellow fever booster vaccination. The receptor set was obtained from a man aged 25 to 45 who received the YFV17D yellow fever vaccine.

This clonotype showed up just a few times. J is TRBJ2-3 and V is TRBV6-2 or TRBV6-3; 11 positions match TRBD2. This CDR3 comprises 14 residues. V was clipped by 7 bases and J by 0 bases; unmatched bases: 0. CDR1 and CDR2 from the germline V gene are MNHEY and SVGEGT. The CDR3 nucleotides are TGTGCCAGCACTAGCGGGAGGAGCACAGATACGCAGTATTTT. Residues: CASTSGRSTDTQYF.

There are many counts of this clonotype. This chain uses TRBV3-1 with TRBJ2-1; D possibly corresponds to TRBD2 (6 bases). V was shortened by 7 bases and J by 4 bases, with 14 bases between the two germline ends. CDR3 length equals 14 residues. Germline values: CDR1 LGHDT, CDR2 YNNKEL (reference sequence). CDR3 sequence (DNA): TGTGCCAGCACCTCAAGCGGGCTTTACAATGAGCAGTTCTTC. Its translation: CASTSSGLYNEQFF.

This clonotype has just a few counts. This CDR3 reads CASRLRWGQGGYEQYF. The DNA for the CDR3 is TGTGCCAGCAGATTAAGGTGGGGACAGGGAGGCTACGAGCAGTACTTC. The chain joins TRBV7-2 to TRBJ2-7; 9 positions agree with TRBD1. The CDR3 has 16 amino acids. With 6 bases clipped from V and 3 bases from J, the junction kept 12 bases outside the gene matches. CDR1 and CDR2 (germline): SGHTA, FQGNSA.

This clonotype has ten or more counts. The chain uses TRBV11-2 and TRBJ2-7, with 11 bases identical to TRBD1. J gave up 5 bases and V 4 bases, and 13 bases lay outside the gene matches. The CDR3 loop spans 17 amino acids. Germline-derived CDR1 and CDR2 are SGHAT and FQNNGV. CDR3 in amino acids: CASSSPADRGRIDEQYF. CDR3 DNA: TGTGCCAGCAGCTCCCCCGCGGACAGGGGGCGGATCGACGAGCAGTACTTC.

This clonotype was counted between two and nine times. The chain has TRBV7-2 and TRBJ2-1; 7 nucleotides align to TRBD2. The CDR3 runs 16 residues. Germline CDR1 is SGHTA and CDR2 is FQGNSA. J was trimmed by 7 bases and V by 0 bases; bases with no gene match: 9. The DNA for the CDR3 is TGTGCCAGCAGCTTAGCGGGAGGGCCGCGTAGTAATGAGCAGTTCTTC. It is translated as CASSLAGGPRSNEQFF.

This clonotype was seen a handful of times. The V and J genes are TRBV3-1 and TRBJ2-6; D uncertain. Trimming removed 6 bases from V and 5 bases from J, with 8 bases in between. The CDR3 runs to 13 residues. The germline CDR1 and CDR2 sequences are LGHDT and YNNKEL (reference sequence). CDR3 nucleotide sequence: TGTGCCAGCAGGCGAAGCCGGGCCAACGTCCTGACTTTC. It codes for CASRRSRANVLTF.

The chain combines TRBV11-2 with TRBJ2-3; D gene unclear. Trimming took off 1 base at V and 0 bases at J, with 17 bases between the two ends. Germline V gene data show CDR1 as SGHAT and CDR2 as FQNNGV. The CDR3 is made up of 18 amino acids. The CDR3 DNA sequence: TGTGCCAGCAGCTTAGTCAGCTTTGCACTCTCTAGCACAGATACGCAGTATTTT. Its translation: CASSLVSFALSSTDTQYF. Based on the CDR3 plus reference TRBV11-2 and TRBJ2-3, the full variable domain is EAGVAQSPRYKIIEKRQSVAFWCNPISGHATLYWYQQILGQGPKLLIQFQNNGVVDDSQLPKDRFSAERLKGVDSTLKIQPAKLEDSAVYLCASSLVSFALSSTDTQYFGPGTRLTVL.

This chain uses TRBV28 with TRBJ2-1; 9 bases match TRBD2. CDR1 and CDR2 (germline): MDHEN, SYDVKM. This CDR3 region has 17 residues. V gave up 4 bases and J gave up 2 bases; unmatched junction bases: 9. The CDR3 nucleotides read TGTGCCAGCAGTTCCCCCCTAGCGGGAATTACCTACAATGAGCAGTTCTTC. It is translated as CASSSPLAGITYNEQFF.

This clonotype was seen more than once but under ten times. This chain uses TRBV20-1 with TRBJ1-5; the D gene is possibly TRBD1 (5 bases). The CDR3 contains 11 residues. The V gene's germline CDR1 is DFQATT and CDR2 SNEGSKA (reference sequence). Between the trimmed V and J ends, which lost 3 bases and 8 bases, there was a span of 8 bases. In nucleotides, the CDR3 is TGCAGTGCTAGGGTAGGGGAGCCCCAGCATTTT. It specifies CSARVGEPQHF.

The rearrangement joins TRBV11-2 to TRBJ2-1; D remains unclear. Trimming pared 7 bases from V and 7 bases from J, leaving 8 bases between. Germline lookup yields CDR1 SGHAT and CDR2 FQNNGV. The CDR3 is 11 amino acids. The CDR3 DNA sequence: TGTGCCAGCAAGATCGGTAATGAGCAGTTCTTC. Translating gives CASKIGNEQFF.

This clonotype was observed many times. The CDR3 nucleotides read TGTGCCAGCAGCCTTGCGAGGGGGGAACTGTATGAGCAGTTCTTC. Translated, it gives CASSLARGELYEQFF. This sequence joins TRBV7-3 and TRBJ2-1, with D perhaps matching TRBD1 or TRBD2 (6 bases each). CDR1 and CDR2 (germline): SGHTA, FQGTGA. Trimming removed 5 bases at V and 8 bases at J, with 19 bases between. The CDR3 is 15 residues long.

V usage is TRBV7-2 and J usage is TRBJ2-5; tentatively, D is TRBD2 (6 bases). The length of the CDR3 is 14 residues. Per germline, CDR1 SGHTA and CDR2 FQGNSA. Trimming removed 2 bases from V and 1 base from J, with 8 bases in between. This chain's CDR3 is CASSLPSVQETQYF. CDR3 coding DNA: TGTGCCAGCAGCTTACCTAGCGTCCAAGAGACCCAGTACTTC.

This clonotype has more than one count but fewer than ten. This chain joins TRBV4-3 and TRBJ2-7, with D tentatively TRBD1 (6 bases). V lost 0 bases and J 2 bases, leaving 11 bases between the germline ends. This CDR3 has 15 amino acids. CDR1 LGHNA and CDR2 YSLEER come from the germline V gene. The CDR3 sequence is CASSQDFTGTYEQYF. The CDR3 DNA follows: TGCGCCAGCAGCCAAGATTTCACAGGGACCTACGAGCAGTACTTC.

This clonotype has just a few counts. The V and J genes are TRBV15 and TRBJ2-5; D not certain. Trimming stripped 0 bases from V and 5 bases from J, with 7 bases between. Germline V gene lookup returns CDR1 LNHNV and CDR2 YYDKDF (reference sequence). This CDR3 is 13 amino acids long. CDR3 residues: CATSRDNGETQYF. In nucleotides, the CDR3 is TGTGCCACCAGCAGAGATAATGGGGAGACCCAGTACTTC.

The chain links TRBV19 to TRBJ2-6, with TRBD1 matching over 8 bases. There are 17 residues in the CDR3. V lost 2 bases to trimming and J lost 2 bases; unmatched junction nucleotides: 5. CDR1 LNHDA and CDR2 SQIVND come from the germline V gene (reference sequence). CDR3 nucleotide sequence: TGTGCCAGTAGTATAAGAGGACAGGGCCCTGGGGCCAACGTCCTGACTTTC. It specifies CASSIRGQGPGANVLTF.

This clonotype was counted a few times. This chain links TRBV5-5 with TRBJ2-7; D remains ambiguous. Germline loops: CDR1 SGHKS, CDR2 YYEKEE (reference sequence). The V end lost 5 bases, the J end lost 5 bases, and 14 bases lay between the germline ends. There are 13 residues in the CDR3. The CDR3 nucleotides read TGTGCCAGCAGTTCCATCGCAAATAACGAGCAGTACTTC. Amino acids: CASSSIANNEQYF.

This clonotype was observed at least ten times. V and J are TRBV18 and TRBJ2-1; D ambiguous. Germline CDR1 and CDR2: KGHSH and LQKENI. The CDR3 covers 15 residues. Trimming stripped 1 base from V and 4 bases from J, with 11 bases between. This chain's CDR3 is CASSPRSQSYNEQFF. The CDR3 nucleotides read TGTGCCAGCTCACCACGGTCCCAGAGTTACAATGAGCAGTTCTTC.

This clonotype has a count of ten or more. The chain is built from TRBV5-1 and TRBJ2-3, with TRBD2 matching 9 bases. Trimming at V came to 0 bases and at J to 0 bases, leaving 8 bases not matched to a gene. Germline lookup yields CDR1 SGHRS and CDR2 YFSETQ. This CDR3 comprises 18 residues. The chain's CDR3 is CASSLARAGGSSTDTQYF. The CDR3 DNA reads as TGCGCCAGCAGCTTGGCGCGAGCGGGAGGTTCTAGCACAGATACGCAGTATTTT.

This rearrangement joins TRBV7-2 to TRBJ1-1, with D perhaps matching TRBD1 (5 bases). Trimming removed 0 bases at V and 5 bases at J, with 16 bases between. Germline V gives CDR1 SGHTA, CDR2 FQGNSA. There are 16 residues in the CDR3. CDR3 sequence reads: CASSLAGLRVGTEAFF. The CDR3 nucleotides are TGTGCCAGCAGCTTAGCGGGGCTGAGGGTTGGGACTGAAGCTTTCTTT.

This clonotype appeared a few times. The rearrangement joins TRBV7-6 to TRBJ1-6; the match to TRBD1 covers 7 bases. Trimming cost V 5 bases and J 9 bases; bases outside gene matches: 10. The CDR3 covers 15 residues. Germline lookup yields CDR1 SGHVS and CDR2 FNYEAQ. The CDR3 DNA reads TGTGCCAGCAGCCCCGCTGGCAGGGGGAGTTCACCCCTCCACTTT. Amino acid sequence: CASSPAGRGSSPLHF.

This clonotype has a handful of counts. The chain employs TRBV7-2 and TRBJ2-1; unclear D gene. CDR3 length: 15 residues. The V and J ends lost 1 base and 4 bases respectively, with 11 bases between them. Germline V gene lookup returns CDR1 SGHTA and CDR2 FQGNSA. CDR3 nucleotide sequence: TGTGCCAGCAGCTTAGGGAACTTCATATACAATGAGCAGTTCTTC. Its protein is CASSLGNFIYNEQFF.

This clonotype was recorded many times. A much larger clone sits a single nucleotide away, making a read error possible. The CDR3 here is CASSSGGSTDTQYF. The DNA for the CDR3 is TGCGCCAGCAGCTCGGGCGGGAGCACAGATACGCAGTATTTT. The chain employs TRBV5-1 and TRBJ2-3, with D perhaps matching TRBD2 (5 bases). This CDR3 has 14 amino acids. Germline CDR1 and CDR2: SGHRS and YFSETQ. Trimming left V 3 bases short and J 0 bases short, with 8 bases between.